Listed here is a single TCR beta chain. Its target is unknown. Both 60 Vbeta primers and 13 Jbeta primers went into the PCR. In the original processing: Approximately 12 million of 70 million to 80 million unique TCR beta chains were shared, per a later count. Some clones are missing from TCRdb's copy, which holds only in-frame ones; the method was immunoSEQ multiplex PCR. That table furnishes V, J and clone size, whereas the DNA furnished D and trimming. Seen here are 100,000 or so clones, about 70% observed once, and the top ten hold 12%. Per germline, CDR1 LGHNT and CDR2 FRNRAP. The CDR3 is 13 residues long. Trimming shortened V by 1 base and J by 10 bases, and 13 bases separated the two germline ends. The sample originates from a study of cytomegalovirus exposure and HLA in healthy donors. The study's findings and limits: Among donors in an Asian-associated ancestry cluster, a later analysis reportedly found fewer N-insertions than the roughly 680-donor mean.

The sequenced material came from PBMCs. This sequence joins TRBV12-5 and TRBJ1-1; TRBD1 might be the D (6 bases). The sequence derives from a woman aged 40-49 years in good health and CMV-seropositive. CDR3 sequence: CASGLDRAGAAFF. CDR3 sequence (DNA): TGTGCTAGTGGTTTGGACAGGGCGGGCGCAGCTTTCTTT.